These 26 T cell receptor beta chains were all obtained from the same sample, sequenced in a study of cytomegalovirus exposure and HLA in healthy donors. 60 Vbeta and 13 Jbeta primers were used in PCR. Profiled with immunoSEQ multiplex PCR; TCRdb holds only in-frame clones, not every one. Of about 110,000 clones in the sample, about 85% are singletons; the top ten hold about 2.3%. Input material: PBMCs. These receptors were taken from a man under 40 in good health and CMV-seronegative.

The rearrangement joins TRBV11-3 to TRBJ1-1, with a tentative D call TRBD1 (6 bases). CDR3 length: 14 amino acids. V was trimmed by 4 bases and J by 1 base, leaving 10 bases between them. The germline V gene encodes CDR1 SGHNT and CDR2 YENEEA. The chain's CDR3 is CASSSGTQNTEAFF. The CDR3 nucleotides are TGTGCCAGCAGCTCTGGGACACAGAACACTGAAGCTTTCTTT.

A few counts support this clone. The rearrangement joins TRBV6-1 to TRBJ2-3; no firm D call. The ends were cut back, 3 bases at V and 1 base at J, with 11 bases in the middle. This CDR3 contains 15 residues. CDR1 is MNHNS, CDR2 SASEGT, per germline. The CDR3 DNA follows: TGTGCCAGCAGTGATCCGAGTCAAGGCACAGATACGCAGTATTTT. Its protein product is CASSDPSQGTDTQYF.

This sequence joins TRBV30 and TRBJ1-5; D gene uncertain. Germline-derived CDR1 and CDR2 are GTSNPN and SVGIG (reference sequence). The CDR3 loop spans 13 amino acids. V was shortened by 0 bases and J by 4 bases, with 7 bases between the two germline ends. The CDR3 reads CAWSVFGNQPQHF. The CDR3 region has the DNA TGTGCCTGGAGTGTATTCGGGAATCAGCCCCAGCATTTT.

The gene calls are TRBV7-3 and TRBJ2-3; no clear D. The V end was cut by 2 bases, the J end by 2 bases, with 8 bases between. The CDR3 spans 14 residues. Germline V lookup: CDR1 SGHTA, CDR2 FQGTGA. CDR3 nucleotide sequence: TGTGCCAGCAGCTTATCACTACTCACAGATACGCAGTATTTT. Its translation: CASSLSLLTDTQYF.

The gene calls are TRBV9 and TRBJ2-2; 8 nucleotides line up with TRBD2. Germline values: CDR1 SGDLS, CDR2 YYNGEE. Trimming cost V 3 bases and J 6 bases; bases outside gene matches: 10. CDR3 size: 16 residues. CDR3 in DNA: TGTGCCAGCAGCGCCCGGACTAGCTTGGTCGCCGGGGAGCTGTTTTTT. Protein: CASSARTSLVAGELFF.

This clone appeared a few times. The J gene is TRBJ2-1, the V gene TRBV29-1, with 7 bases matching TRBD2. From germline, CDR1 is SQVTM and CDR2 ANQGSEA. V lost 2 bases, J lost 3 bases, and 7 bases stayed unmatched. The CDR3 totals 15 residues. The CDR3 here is CSVETGGTLYNEQFF. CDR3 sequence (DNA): TGCAGCGTTGAAACCGGGGGGACCCTCTACAATGAGCAGTTCTTC.

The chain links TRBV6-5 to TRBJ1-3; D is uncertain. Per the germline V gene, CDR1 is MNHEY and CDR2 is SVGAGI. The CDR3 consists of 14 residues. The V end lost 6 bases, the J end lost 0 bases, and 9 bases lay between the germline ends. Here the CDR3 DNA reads TGTGCCAGCAGCTCCCGTTACTCTGGAAACACCATATATTTT. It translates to CASSSRYSGNTIYF.

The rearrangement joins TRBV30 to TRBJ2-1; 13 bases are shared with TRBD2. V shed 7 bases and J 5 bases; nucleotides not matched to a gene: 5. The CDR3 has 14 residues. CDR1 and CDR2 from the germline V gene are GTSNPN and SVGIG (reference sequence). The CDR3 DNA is TGTGCCTCCCGGACTAGCGGGGGACACAATGAGCAGTTCTTC. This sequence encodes CASRTSGGHNEQFF.

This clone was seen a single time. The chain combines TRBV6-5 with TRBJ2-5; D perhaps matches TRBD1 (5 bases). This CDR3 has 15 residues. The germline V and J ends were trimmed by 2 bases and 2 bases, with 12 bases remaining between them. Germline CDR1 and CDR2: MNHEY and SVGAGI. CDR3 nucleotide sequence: TGTGCCAGCAGTTACCAGGGCAGGACGCAAGAGACCCAGTACTTC. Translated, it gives CASSYQGRTQETQYF.

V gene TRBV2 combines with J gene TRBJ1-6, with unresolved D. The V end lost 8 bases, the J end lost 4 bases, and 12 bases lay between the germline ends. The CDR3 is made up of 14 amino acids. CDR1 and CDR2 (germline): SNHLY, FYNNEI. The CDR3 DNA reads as TGTGCCAGCTTAGAAAACCCTTATAATTCACCCCTCCACTTT. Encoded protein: CASLENPYNSPLHF.

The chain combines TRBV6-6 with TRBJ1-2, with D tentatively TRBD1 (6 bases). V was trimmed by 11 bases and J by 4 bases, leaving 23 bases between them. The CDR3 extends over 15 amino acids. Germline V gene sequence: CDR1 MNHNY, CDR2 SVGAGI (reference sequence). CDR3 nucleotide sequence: TGTGCCGGGGCCCCACAGGGCTTCGGTGGCTATGGCTACACCTTC. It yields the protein CAGAPQGFGGYGYTF.

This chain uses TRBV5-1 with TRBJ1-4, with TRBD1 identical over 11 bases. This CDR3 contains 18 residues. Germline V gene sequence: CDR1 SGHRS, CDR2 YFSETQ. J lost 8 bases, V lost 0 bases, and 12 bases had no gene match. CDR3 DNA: TGCGCCAGCAGCTTGGTCTATCGTGGGACAGGGGGGAAGGAAAAACTGTTTTTT. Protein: CASSLVYRGTGGKEKLFF.

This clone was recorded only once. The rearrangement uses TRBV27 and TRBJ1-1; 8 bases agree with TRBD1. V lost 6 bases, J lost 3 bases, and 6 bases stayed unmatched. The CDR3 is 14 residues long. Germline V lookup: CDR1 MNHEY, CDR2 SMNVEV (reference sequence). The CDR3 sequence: CASSDRGEDTEAFF. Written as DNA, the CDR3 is TGTGCCAGCAGCGACAGGGGTGAGGACACTGAAGCTTTCTTT.

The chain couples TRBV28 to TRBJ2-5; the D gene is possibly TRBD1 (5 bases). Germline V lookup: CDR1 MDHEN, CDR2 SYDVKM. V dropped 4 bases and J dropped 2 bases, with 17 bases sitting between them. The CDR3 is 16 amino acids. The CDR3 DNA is TGTGCCAGCAGTTCCCACGGGTCAGGGCGGCAAGAGACCCAGTACTTC. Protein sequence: CASSSHGSGRQETQYF.

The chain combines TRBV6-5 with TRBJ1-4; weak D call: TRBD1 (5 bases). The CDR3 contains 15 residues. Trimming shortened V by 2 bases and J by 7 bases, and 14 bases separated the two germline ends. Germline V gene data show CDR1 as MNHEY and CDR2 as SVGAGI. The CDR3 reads CASSYTAGRSEKLFF. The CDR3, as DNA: TGTGCCAGCAGTTACACGGCAGGGCGAAGTGAAAAACTGTTTTTT.

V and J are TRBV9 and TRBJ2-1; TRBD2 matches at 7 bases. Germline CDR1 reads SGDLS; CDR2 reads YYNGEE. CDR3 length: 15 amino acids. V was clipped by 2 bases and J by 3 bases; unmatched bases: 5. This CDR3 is CASSVSGANYNEQFF. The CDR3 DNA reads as TGTGCCAGCAGCGTCAGCGGGGCAAACTACAATGAGCAGTTCTTC.

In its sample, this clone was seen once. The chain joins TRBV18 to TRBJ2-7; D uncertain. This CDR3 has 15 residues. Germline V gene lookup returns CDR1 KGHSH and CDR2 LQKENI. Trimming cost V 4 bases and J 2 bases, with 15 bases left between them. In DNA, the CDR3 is TGTGCCAGCTCACTAGCAGCCGTTAAAACCTACGAGCAGTACTTC. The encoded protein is CASSLAAVKTYEQYF.

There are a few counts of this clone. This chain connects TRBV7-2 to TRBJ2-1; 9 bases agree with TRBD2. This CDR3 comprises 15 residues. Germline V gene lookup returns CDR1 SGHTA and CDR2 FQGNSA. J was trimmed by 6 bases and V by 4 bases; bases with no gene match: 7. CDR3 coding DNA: TGTGCCAGCAGCTCCGCCAGACTAGCGGCCAATGAGCAGTTCTTC. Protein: CASSSARLAANEQFF. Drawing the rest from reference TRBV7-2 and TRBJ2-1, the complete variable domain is GAGVSQSPSNKVTEKGKDVELRCDPISGHTALYWYRQSLGQGLEFLIYFQGNSAPDKSGLPSDRFSAERTGGSVSTLTIQRTQQEDSAVYLCASSSARLAANEQFFGPGTRLTVL.

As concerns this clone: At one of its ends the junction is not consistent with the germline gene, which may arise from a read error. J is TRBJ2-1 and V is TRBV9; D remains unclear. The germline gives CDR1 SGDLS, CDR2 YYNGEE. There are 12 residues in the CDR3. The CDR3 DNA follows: TGTGCCAGCGGCGTCGGTTACAATGAGCAGTTCTTC. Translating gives CASGVGYNEQFF.

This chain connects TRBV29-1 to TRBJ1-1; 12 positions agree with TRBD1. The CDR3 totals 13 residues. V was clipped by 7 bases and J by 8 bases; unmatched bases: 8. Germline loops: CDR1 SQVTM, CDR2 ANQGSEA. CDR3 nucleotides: TGCAGCGCTTTAACCGGGACAGGGGGCGAAGCTTTCTTT. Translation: CSALTGTGGEAFF.

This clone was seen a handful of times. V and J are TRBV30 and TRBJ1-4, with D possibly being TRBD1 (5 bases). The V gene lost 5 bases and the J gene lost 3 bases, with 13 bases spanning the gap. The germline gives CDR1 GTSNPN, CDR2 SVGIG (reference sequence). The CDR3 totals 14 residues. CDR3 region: CAWVQGLPNEKLFF. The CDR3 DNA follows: TGTGCCTGGGTGCAGGGACTACCTAATGAAAAACTGTTTTTT.

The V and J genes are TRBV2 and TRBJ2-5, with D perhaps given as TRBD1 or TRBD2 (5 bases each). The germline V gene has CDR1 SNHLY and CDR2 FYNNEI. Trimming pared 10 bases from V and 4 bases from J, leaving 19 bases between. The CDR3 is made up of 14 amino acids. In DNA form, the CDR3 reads TGTGCCAACACTCAAGCGGTTAGGGGAGAGACCCAGTACTTC. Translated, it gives CANTQAVRGETQYF.

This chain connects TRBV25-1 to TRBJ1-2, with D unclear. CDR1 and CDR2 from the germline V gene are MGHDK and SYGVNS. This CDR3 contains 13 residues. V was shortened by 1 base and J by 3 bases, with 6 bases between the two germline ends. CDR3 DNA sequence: TGTGCCAGCAGTGAATTGTCAGACTATGGCTACACCTTC. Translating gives CASSELSDYGYTF.

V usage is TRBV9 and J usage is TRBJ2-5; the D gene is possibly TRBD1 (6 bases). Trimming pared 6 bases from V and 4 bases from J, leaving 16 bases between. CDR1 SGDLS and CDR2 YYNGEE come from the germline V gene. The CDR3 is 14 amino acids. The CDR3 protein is CASTKRGSSETQYF. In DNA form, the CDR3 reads TGTGCCAGCACCAAGAGGGGGAGCTCAGAGACCCAGTACTTC.

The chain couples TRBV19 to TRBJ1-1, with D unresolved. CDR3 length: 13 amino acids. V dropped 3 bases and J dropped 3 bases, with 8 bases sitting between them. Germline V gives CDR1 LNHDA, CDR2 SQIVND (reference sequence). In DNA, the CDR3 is TGTGCCAGTAGTATGGAGGGCCACACTGAAGCTTTCTTT. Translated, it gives CASSMEGHTEAFF.

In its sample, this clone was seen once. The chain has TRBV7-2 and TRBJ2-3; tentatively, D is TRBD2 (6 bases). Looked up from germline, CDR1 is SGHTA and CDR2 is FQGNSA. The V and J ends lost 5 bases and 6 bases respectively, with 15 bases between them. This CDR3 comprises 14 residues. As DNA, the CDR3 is TGTGCCAGCAGCCCCGGGAGAGGGGCGGATACGCAGTATTTT. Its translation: CASSPGRGADTQYF.